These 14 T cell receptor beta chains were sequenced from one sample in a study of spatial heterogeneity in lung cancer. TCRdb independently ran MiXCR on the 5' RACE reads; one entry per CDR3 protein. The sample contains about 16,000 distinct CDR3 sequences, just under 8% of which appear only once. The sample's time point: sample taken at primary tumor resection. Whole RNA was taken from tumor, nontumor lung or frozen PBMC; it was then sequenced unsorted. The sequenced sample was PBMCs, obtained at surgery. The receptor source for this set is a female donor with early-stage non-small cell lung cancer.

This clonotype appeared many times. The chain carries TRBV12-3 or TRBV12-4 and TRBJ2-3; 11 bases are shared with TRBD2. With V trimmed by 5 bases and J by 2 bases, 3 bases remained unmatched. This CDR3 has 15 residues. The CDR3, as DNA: TGTGCCAGCAGTCGACTAGCGGGGCTCACAGATACGCAGTATTTT. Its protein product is CASSRLAGLTDTQYF.

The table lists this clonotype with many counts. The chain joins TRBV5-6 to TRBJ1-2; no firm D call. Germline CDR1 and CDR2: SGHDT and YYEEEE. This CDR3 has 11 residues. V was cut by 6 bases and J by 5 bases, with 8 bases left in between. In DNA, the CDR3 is TGTGCCAGCAAGAGGGAATATGGCTACACCTTC. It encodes CASKREYGYTF.

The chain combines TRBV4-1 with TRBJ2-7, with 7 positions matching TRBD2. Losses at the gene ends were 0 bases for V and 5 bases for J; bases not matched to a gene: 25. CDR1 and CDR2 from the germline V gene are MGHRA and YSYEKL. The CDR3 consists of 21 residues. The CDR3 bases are TGCGCCAGCAGCCAAGAGGGGATCGGACGAGGGAGGGAGGGTAAATTACACGAGCAGTACTTC. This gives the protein CASSQEGIGRGREGKLHEQYF.

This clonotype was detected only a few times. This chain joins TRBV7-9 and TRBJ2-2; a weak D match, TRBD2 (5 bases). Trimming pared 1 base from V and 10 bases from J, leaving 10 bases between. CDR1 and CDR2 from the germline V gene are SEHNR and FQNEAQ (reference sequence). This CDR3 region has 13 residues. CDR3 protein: CASSLVRLAELFF. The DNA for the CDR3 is TGTGCCAGCAGCTTAGTCCGGCTAGCGGAGCTGTTTTTT. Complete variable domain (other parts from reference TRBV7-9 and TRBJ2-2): DTGVSQNPRHKITKRGQNVTFRCDPISEHNRLYWYRQTLGQGPEFLTYFQNEAQLEKSRLLSDRFSAERPKGSFSTLEIQRTEQGDSAMYLCASSLVRLAELFFGEGSRLTVL.

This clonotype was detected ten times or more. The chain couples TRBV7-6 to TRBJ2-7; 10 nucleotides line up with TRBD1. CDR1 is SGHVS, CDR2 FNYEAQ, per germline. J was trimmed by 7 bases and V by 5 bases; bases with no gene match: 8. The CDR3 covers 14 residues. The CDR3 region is CASSPGTGAVEQYF. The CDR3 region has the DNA TGTGCCAGCAGCCCCGGGACAGGGGCTGTAGAGCAGTACTTC.

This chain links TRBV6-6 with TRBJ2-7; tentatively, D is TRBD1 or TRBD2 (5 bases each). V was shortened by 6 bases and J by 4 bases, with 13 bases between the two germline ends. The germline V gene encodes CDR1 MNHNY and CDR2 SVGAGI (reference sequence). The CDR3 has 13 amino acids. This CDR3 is CASRWGLGYEQYF. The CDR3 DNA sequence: TGTGCCAGCAGGTGGGGGTTGGGATACGAGCAGTACTTC.

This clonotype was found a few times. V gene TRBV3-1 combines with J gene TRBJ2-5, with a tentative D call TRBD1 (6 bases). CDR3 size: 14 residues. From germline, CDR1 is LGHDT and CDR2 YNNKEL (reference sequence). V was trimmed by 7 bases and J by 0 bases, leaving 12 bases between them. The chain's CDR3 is CASNPGAYQETQYF. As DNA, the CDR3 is TGTGCCAGCAACCCAGGGGCGTACCAAGAGACCCAGTACTTC.

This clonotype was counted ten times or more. CDR3 sequence: CASSIGGYEQYF. CDR3 in DNA: TGTGCCAGCAGCATAGGAGGGTACGAGCAGTACTTC. The chain has TRBV7-2 and TRBJ2-7; D might be TRBD2 (6 bases). This CDR3 region has 12 residues. The germline CDR1 and CDR2 sequences are SGHTA and FQGNSA. Trimming pared 5 bases from V and 4 bases from J, leaving 9 bases between.

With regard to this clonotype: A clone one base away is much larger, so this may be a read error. The CDR3 protein is CSAKNSGGYYEQFF. In DNA form, the CDR3 reads TGCAGTGCTAAAAATAGCGGGGGCTACTATGAGCAGTTCTTC. V is TRBV20-1 and J is TRBJ2-1; 9 positions agree with TRBD2. This CDR3 region has 14 residues. Germline lookup yields CDR1 DFQATT and CDR2 SNEGSKA (reference sequence).

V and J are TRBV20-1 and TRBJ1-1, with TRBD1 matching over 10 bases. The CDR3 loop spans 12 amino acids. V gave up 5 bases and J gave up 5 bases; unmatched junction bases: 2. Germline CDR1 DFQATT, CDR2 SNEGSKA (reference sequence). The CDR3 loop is CSAPGQGTEAFF. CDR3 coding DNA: TGCAGTGCTCCGGGACAGGGGACTGAAGCTTTCTTT.

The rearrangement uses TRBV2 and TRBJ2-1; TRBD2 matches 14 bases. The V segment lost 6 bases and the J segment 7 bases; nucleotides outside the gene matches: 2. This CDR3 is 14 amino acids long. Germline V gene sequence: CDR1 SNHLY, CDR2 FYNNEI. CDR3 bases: TGTGCCAGCAGGGGGACTAGCGGGAGTAATGAGCAGTTCTTC. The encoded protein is CASRGTSGSNEQFF. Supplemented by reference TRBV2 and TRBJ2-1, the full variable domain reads EPEVTQTPSHQVTQMGQEVILRCVPISNHLYFYWYRQILGQKVEFLVSFYNNEISEKSEIFDDQFSVERPDGSNFTLKIRSTKLEDSAMYFCASRGTSGSNEQFFGPGTRLTVL.

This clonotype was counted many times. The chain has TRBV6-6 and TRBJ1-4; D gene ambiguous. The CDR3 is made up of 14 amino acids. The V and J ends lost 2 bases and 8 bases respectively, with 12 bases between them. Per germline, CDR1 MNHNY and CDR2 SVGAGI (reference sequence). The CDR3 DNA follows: TGTGCCAGCAGTTACGAACAAAACCGGGAAAAACTGTTTTTT. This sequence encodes CASSYEQNREKLFF.

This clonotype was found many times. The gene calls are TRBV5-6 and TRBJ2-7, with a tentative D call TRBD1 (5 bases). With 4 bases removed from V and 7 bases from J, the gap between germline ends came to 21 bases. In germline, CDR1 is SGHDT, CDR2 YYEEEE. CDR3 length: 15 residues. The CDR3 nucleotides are TGTGCCAGCAGCCCTCAGGGCTTTAGCCTAAAAGAGCAGTACTTC. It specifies CASSPQGFSLKEQYF.

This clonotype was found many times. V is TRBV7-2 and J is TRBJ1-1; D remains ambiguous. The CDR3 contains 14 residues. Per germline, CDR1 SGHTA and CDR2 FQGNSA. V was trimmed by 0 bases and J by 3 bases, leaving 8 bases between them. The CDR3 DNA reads TGTGCCAGCAGCTTAGCGCAAGGGTACACTGAAGCTTTCTTT. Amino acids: CASSLAQGYTEAFF.